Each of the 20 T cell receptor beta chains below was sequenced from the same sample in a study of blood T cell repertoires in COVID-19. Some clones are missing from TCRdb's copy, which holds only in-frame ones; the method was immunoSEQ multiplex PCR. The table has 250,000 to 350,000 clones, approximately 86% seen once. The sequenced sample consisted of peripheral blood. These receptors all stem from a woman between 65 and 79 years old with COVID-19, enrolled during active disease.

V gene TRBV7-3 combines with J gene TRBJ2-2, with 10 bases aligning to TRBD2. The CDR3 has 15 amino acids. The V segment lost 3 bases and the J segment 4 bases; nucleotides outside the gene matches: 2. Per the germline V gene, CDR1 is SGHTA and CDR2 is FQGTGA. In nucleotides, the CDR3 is TGTGCCAGCAGCTTCCCTAGCGGGGGCACCGGGGAGCTGTTTTTT. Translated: CASSFPSGGTGELFF.

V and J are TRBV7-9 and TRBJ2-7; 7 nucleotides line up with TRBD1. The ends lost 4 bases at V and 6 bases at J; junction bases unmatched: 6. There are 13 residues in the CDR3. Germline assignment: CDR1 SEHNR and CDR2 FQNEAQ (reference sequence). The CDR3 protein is CASSSTNRGEQYF. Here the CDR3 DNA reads TGTGCCAGCAGCTCAACAAACAGGGGCGAGCAGTACTTC. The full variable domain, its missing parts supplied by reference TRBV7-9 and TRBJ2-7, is DTGVSQNPRHKITKRGQNVTFRCDPISEHNRLYWYRQTLGQGPEFLTYFQNEAQLEKSRLLSDRFSAERPKGSFSTLEIQRTEQGDSAMYLCASSSTNRGEQYFGPGTRLTVT.

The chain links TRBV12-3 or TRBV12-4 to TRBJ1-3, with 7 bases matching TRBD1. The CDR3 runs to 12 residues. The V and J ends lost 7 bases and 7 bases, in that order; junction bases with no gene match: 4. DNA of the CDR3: TGTGCCAGCACCCCACAGGGGAACACCATATATTTT. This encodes CASTPQGNTIYF.

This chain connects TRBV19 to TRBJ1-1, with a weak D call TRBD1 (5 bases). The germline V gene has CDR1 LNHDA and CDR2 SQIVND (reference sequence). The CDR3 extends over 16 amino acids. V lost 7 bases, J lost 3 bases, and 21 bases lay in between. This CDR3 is CASIRGTSERDTEAFF. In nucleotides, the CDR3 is TGTGCCAGTATCCGAGGGACTTCCGAACGGGACACTGAAGCTTTCTTT.

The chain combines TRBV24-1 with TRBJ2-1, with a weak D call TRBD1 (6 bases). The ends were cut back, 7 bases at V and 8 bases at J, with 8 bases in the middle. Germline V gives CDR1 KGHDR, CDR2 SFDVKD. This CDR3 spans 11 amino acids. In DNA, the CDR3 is TGTGCCACCAGCCCAGGGGATGAGCAGTTCTTC. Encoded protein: CATSPGDEQFF.

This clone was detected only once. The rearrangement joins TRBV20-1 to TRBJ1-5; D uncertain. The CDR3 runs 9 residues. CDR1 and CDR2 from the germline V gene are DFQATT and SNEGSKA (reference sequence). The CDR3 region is CRYNQPQHF. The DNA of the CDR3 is TGCAGGTACAATCAGCCCCAGCATTTT.

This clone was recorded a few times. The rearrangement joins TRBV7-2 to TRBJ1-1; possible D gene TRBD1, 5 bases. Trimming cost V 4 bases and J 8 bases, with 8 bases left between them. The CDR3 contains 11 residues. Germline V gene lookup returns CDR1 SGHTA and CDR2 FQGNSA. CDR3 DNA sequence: TGTGCCAGCAGCTCCCACAGGGAAGCTTTCTTT. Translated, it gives CASSSHREAFF.

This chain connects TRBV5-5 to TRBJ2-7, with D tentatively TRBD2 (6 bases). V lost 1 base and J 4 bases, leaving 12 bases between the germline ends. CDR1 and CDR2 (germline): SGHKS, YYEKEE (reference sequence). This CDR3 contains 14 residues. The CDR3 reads CASSLPGGIYEQYF. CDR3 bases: TGTGCCAGCAGCTTGCCTGGGGGGATATACGAGCAGTACTTC.

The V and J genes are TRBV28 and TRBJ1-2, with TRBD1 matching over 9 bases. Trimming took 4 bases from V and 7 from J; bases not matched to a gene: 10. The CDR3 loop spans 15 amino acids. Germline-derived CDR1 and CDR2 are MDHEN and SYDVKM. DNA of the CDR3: TGTGCCAGCAGTTCCGCCGGGACAGGGAAGATTGGCTACACCTTC. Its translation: CASSSAGTGKIGYTF.

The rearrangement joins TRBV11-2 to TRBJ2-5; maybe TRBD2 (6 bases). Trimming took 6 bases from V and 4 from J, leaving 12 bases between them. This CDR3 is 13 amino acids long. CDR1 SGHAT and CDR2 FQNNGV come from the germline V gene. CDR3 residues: CASSLVGGETQYF. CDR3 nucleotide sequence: TGTGCCAGCAGTCTCGTCGGGGGAGAGACCCAGTACTTC.

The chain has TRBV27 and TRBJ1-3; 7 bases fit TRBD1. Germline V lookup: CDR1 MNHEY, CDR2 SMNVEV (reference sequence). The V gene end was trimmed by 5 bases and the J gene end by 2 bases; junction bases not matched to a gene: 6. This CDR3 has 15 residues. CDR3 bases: TGTGCCAGCAGTACAGGGGCCAAAACTGGAAACACCATATATTTT. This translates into CASSTGAKTGNTIYF.

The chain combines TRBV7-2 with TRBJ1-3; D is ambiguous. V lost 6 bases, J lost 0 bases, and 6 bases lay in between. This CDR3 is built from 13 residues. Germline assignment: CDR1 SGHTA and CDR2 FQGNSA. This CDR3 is CASSRVSGNTIYF. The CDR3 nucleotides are TGTGCCAGCAGTCGGGTCTCTGGAAACACCATATATTTT.

The CDR3 region has the DNA TGCGCCAGCAGCCAAGAACCCAGCGGGGGGCGCACAGATACGCAGTATTTT. Amino acids: CASSQEPSGGRTDTQYF. The chain uses TRBV4-1 and TRBJ2-3, with TRBD2 matching 9 bases. Germline loops: CDR1 MGHRA, CDR2 YSYEKL. This CDR3 has 17 amino acids. Trimming took 0 bases from V and 1 from J; bases not matched to a gene: 5.

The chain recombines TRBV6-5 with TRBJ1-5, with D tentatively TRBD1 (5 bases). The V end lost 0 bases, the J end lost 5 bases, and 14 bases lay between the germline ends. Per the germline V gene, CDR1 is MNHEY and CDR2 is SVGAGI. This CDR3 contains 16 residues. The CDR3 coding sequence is TGTGCCAGCAGTTACTCGACCAGGGTCGGCCATCAGCCCCAGCATTTT. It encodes CASSYSTRVGHQPQHF.

The CDR3 protein is CAINQGRDTEAFF. In DNA, the CDR3 is TGTGCCATCAATCAGGGGAGGGACACTGAAGCTTTCTTT. The V and J genes are TRBV10-3 and TRBJ1-1, with a possible D match to TRBD1 (6 bases). CDR3 size: 13 residues. V shed 7 bases and J shed 3 bases, with 12 bases lying between them. Germline CDR1 ENHRY, CDR2 SYGVKD.

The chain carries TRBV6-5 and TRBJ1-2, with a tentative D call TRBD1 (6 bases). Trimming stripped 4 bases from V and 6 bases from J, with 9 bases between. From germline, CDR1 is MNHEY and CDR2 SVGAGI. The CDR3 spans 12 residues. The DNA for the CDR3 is TGTGCCAGCAGTTTAGCAGGGGATGGCTACACCTTC. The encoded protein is CASSLAGDGYTF.

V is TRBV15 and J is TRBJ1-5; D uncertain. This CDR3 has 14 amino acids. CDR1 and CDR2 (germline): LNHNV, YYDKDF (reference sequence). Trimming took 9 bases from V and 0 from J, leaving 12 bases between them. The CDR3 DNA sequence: TGTGCCACGTCGACGGACTATAGCAATCAGCCCCAGCATTTT. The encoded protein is CATSTDYSNQPQHF.

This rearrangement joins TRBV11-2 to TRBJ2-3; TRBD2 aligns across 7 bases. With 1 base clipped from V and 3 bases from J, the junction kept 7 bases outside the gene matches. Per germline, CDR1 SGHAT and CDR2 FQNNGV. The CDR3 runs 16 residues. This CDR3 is CASSLVVRGSTDTQYF. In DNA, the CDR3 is TGTGCCAGCAGCTTAGTGGTGCGGGGGTCTACAGATACGCAGTATTTT.

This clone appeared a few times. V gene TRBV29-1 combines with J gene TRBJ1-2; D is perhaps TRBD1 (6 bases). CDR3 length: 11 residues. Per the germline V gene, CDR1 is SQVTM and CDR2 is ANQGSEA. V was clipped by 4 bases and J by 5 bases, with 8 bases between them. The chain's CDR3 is CSVGQGYGYTF. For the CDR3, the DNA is TGCAGCGTTGGTCAGGGGTATGGCTACACCTTC.

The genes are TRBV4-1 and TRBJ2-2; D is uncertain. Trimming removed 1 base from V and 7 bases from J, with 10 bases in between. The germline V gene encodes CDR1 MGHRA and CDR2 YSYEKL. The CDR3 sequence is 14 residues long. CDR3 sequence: CASSQVNRVGELFF. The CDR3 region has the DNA TGCGCCAGCAGCCAAGTAAATAGAGTCGGGGAGCTGTTTTTT.